This TCR beta chain was captured by sequencing in a study of PD-L1 blockade in urothelial cancer. Study details: Chemotherapy regimens numbering 0 to 3 had been given to patients.

What went into each PCR as a spike was synthetic TCR analog templates. Assay used: immunoSEQ multiplex PCR; TCRdb lists only in-frame clones, some missing. Here the sample spans 85,000 to 130,000 clones, about nine tenths being singletons. Metastatic or locally advanced urothelial carcinoma was present in the patients. CDR1 SGDLS and CDR2 YYNGEE come from the germline V gene. The CDR3 loop spans 18 amino acids. V shed 4 bases, J shed 0 bases, and the junction held 10 bases outside the gene matches. The source of this sequence is a woman older than 75 with urothelial cancer. Source: PBMCs, taken around atezolizumab (anti-PD-L1) treatment. The chain uses TRBV9 and TRBJ2-4, with 10 bases matching TRBD2. In DNA, the CDR3 is TGTGCCAGCAGCACGGGGACTAGCGCCAACATAGCCAAAAACATTCAGTACTTC. Translation: CASSTGTSANIAKNIQYF.